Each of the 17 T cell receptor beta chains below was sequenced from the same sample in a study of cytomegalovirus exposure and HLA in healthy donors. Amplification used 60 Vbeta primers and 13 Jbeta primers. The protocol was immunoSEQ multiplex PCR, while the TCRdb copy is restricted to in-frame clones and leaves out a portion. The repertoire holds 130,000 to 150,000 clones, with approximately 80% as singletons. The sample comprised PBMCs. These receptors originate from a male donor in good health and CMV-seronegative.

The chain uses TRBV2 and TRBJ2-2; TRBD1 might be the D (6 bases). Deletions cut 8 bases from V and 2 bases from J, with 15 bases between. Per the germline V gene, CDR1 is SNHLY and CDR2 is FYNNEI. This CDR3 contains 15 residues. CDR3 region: CASGPGAANTGELFF. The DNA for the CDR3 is TGTGCCAGCGGCCCAGGGGCTGCTAACACCGGGGAGCTGTTTTTT.

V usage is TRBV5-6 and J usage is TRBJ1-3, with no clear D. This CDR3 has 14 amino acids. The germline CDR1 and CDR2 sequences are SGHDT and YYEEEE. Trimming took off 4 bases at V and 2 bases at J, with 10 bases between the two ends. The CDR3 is CASSAGDTGNTIYF. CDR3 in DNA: TGTGCCAGCAGCGCCGGGGATACTGGAAACACCATATATTTT. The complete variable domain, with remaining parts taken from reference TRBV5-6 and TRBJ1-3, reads DAGVTQSPTHLIKTRGQQVTLRCSPKSGHDTVSWYQQALGQGPQFIFQYYEEEERQRGNFPDRFSGHQFPNYSSELNVNALLLGDSALYLCASSAGDTGNTIYFGEGSWLTVV.

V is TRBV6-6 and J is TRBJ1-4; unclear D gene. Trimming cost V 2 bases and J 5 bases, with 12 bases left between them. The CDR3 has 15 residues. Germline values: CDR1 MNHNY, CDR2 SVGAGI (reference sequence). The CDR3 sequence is CASSYNPGINEKLFF. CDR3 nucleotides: TGTGCCAGCAGTTACAATCCGGGGATAAATGAAAAACTGTTTTTT.

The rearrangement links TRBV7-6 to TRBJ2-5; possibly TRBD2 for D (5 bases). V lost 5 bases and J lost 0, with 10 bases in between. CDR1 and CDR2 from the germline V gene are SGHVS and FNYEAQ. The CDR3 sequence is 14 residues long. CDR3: CASSPGGDQETQYF. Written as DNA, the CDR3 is TGTGCCAGCAGCCCCGGAGGAGACCAAGAGACCCAGTACTTC.

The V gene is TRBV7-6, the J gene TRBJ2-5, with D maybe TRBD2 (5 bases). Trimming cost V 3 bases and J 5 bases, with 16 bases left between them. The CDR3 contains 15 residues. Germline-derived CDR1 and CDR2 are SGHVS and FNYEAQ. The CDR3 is CASSFSYLGEETQYF. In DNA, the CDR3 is TGTGCCAGCAGCTTCAGCTATCTCGGGGAGGAGACCCAGTACTTC.

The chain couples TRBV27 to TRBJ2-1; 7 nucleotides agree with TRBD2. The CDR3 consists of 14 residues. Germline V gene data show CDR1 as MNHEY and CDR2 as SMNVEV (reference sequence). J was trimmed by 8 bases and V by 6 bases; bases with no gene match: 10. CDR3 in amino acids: CASSHRGRVDEQFF. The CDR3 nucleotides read TGTGCCAGCAGCCACCGAGGGAGGGTGGATGAGCAGTTCTTC.

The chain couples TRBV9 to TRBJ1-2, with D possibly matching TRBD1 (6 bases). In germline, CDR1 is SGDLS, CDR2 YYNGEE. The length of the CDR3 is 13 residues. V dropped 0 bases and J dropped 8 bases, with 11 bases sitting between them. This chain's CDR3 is CASSVGRGRGYTF. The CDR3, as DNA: TGTGCCAGCAGCGTAGGCAGGGGTCGCGGCTACACCTTC.

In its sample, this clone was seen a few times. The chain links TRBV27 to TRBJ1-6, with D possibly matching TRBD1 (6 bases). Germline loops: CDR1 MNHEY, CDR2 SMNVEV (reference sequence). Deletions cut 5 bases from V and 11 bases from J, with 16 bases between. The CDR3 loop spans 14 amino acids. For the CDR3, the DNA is TGTGCCAGCAGTCCTCGGACAGTTTCGGCACCCCTCCACTTT. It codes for CASSPRTVSAPLHF.

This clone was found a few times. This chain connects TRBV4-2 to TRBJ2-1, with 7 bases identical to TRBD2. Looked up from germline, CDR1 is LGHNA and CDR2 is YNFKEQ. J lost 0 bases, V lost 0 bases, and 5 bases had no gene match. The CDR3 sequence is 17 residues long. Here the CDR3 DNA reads TGTGCCAGCAGCCAAGAGCCTAGCGGCAGCTCCTACAATGAGCAGTTCTTC. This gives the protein CASSQEPSGSSYNEQFF.

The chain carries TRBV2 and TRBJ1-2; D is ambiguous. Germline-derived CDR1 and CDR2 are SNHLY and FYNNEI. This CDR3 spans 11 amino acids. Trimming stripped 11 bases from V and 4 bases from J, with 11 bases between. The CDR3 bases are TGTGCCGAGGCGGGCGGCTATGGCTACACCTTC. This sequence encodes CAEAGGYGYTF.

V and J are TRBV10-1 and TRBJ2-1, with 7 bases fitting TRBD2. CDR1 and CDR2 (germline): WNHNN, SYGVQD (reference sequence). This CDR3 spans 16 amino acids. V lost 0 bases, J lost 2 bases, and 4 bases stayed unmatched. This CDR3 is CASSESKRGTYNEQFF. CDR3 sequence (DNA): TGCGCCAGCAGTGAGTCTAAGCGGGGCACCTACAATGAGCAGTTCTTC.

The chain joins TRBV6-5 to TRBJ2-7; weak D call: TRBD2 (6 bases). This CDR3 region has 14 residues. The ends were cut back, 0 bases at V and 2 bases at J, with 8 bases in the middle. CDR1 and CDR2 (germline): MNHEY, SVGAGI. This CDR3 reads CASSYSRGTYEQYF. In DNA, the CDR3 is TGTGCCAGCAGTTACTCGCGGGGCACCTACGAGCAGTACTTC.

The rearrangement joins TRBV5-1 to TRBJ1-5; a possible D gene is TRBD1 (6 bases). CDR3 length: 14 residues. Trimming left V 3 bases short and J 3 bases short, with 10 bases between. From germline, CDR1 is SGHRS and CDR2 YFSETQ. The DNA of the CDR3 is TGCGCCAGCAGCTCTGGGGGGGCCAATCAGCCCCAGCATTTT. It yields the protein CASSSGGANQPQHF.

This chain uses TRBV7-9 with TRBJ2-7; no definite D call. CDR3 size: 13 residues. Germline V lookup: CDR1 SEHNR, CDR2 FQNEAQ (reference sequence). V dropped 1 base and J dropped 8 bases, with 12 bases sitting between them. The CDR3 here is CASSLGVAEQQYF. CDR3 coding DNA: TGTGCCAGCAGCTTAGGGGTCGCGGAGCAGCAGTACTTC. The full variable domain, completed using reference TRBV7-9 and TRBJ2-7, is DTGVSQNPRHKITKRGQNVTFRCDPISEHNRLYWYRQTLGQGPEFLTYFQNEAQLEKSRLLSDRFSAERPKGSFSTLEIQRTEQGDSAMYLCASSLGVAEQQYFGPGTRLTVT.

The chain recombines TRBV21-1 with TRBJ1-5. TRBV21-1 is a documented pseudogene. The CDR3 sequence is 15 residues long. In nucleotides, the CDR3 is TGTGCCCGCCCGGAGGATGAGTATAGCAATCAGCCCCAGCATTTT. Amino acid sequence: CARPEDEYSNQPQHF.

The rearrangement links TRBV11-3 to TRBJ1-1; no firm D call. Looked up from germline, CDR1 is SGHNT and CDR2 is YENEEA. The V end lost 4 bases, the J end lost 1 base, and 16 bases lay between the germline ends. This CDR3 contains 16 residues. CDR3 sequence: CASSSGGVAENTEAFF. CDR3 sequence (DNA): TGTGCCAGCAGCTCCGGAGGAGTTGCTGAGAACACTGAAGCTTTCTTT. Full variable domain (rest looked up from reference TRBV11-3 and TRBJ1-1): EAGVVQSPRYKIIEKKQPVAFWCNPISGHNTLYWYLQNLGQGPELLIRYENEEAVDDSQLPKDRFSAERLKGVDSTLKIQPAELGDSAVYLCASSSGGVAENTEAFFGQGTRLTVV.

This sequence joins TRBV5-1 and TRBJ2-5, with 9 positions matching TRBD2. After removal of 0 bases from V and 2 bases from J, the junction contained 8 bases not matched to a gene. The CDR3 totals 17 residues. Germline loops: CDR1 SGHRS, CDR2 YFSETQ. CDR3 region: CASSLAGVSGGQETQYF. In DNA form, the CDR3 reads TGCGCCAGCAGCTTGGCCGGCGTCAGCGGGGGGCAAGAGACCCAGTACTTC.